This T cell receptor (beta chain) was captured in a study of blood T cell repertoires in COVID-19. For the study at large: Sites across the United States, Italy and Spain contributed samples from acute and convalescent COVID-19. Sample material is recorded as cDNA or gDNA derived from T cells, B-cell-depleted T cells, or PBMCs.

Original processing notes: Amplifying reference gene primers gave estimates of nucleated cell counts. TCRdb's copy holds only in-frame clones and misses some; the assay was immunoSEQ multiplex PCR. Clone size and the V and J calls come from that table; the DNA yielded D and trimming. The table records about 100,000 clones, 85% to 90% of them present only once. The CDR3 loop spans 15 amino acids. CDR1 SGHDN and CDR2 FVKESK come from the germline V gene. The V and J ends lost 3 bases and 3 bases, in that order; junction bases with no gene match: 7. This TCR was recovered from a human donor in a cohort sampled during active COVID-19. The sample taken for sequencing was peripheral blood. V and J are TRBV14 and TRBJ1-1; TRBD1 aligns across 7 bases. CDR3: CASSQTGRRYTEAFF. In DNA, the CDR3 is TGTGCCAGCAGCCAGACAGGGCGACGGTACACTGAAGCTTTCTTT.